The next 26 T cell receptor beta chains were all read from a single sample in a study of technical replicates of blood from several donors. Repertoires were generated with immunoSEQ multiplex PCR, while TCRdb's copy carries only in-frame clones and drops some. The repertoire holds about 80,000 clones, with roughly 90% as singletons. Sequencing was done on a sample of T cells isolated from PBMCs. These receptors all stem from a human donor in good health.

CDR3 sequence: CASSYPAGSYEQYF. The CDR3 DNA reads TGTGCCAGCAGCTATCCAGCGGGAAGCTACGAGCAGTACTTC. V is TRBV7-2 and J is TRBJ2-7, with 7 bases aligning to TRBD2. CDR1 is SGHTA and CDR2 is FQGNSA in the germline V gene. The CDR3 totals 14 residues. The junction had 6 bases not matched to a gene; V was cut back by 4 bases and J by 3 bases. The full variable domain, in which reference TRBV7-2 and TRBJ2-7 provide the parts outside the CDR3, is GAGVSQSPSNKVTEKGKDVELRCDPISGHTALYWYRQSLGQGLEFLIYFQGNSAPDKSGLPSDRFSAERTGGSVSTLTIQRTQQEDSAVYLCASSYPAGSYEQYFGPGTRLTVT.

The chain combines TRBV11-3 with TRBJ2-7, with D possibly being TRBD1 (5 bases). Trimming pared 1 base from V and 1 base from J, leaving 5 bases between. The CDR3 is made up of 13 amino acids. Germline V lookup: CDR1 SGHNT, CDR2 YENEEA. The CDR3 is CASSLGQSYEQYF. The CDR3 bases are TGTGCCAGCAGCTTAGGACAGTCCTACGAGCAGTACTTC. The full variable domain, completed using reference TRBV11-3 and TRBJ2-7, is EAGVVQSPRYKIIEKKQPVAFWCNPISGHNTLYWYLQNLGQGPELLIRYENEEAVDDSQLPKDRFSAERLKGVDSTLKIQPAELGDSAVYLCASSLGQSYEQYFGPGTRLTVT.

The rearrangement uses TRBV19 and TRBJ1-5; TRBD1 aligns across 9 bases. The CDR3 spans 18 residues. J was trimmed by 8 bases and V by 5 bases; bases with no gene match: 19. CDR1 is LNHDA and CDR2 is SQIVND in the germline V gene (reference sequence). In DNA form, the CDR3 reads TGTGCCAGTAGTGCCCACACAGGGGGCGCGGGACCAGGGGAGCCCCAGCATTTT. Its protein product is CASSAHTGGAGPGEPQHF.

CDR3 sequence (DNA): TGTGCCAGCAGCCCATATATGAGCGGGGAGCTGTTTTTT. This sequence encodes CASSPYMSGELFF. This chain links TRBV9 with TRBJ2-2; D gene unclear. In germline, CDR1 is SGDLS, CDR2 YYNGEE. Trimming took 4 bases from V and 7 from J, leaving 11 bases between them. This CDR3 comprises 13 residues.

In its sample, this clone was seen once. The CDR3 DNA sequence: TGTGCCAGCAGTTACTCAGGGGCGGGGATCGAAGAAAAACTGTTTTTT. Protein product: CASSYSGAGIEEKLFF. V is TRBV6-5 and J is TRBJ1-4; tentatively, D is TRBD1 (5 bases). Trimming left V 0 bases short and J 8 bases short, with 16 bases between. Germline CDR1 and CDR2: MNHEY and SVGAGI. The CDR3 consists of 16 residues.

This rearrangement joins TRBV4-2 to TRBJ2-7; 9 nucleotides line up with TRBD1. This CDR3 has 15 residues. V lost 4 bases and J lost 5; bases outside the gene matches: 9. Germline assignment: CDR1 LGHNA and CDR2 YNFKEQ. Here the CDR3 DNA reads TGTGCCAGCAGCCCGTTCGGGACAGGGAGTCACGAGCAGTACTTC. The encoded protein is CASSPFGTGSHEQYF.

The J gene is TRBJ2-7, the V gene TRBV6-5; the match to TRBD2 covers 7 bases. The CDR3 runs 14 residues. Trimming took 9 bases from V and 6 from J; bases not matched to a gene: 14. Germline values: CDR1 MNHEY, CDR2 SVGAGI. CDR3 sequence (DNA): TGTGCCAGTAACGACGGGGAGGGTCTTGGCGAGCAGTACTTC. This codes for CASNDGEGLGEQYF.

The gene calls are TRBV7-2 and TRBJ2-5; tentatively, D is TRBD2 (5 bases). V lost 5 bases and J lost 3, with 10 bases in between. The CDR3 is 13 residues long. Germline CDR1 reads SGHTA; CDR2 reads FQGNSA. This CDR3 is CASSPKAEETQYF. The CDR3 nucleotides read TGTGCCAGCAGCCCTAAAGCGGAAGAGACCCAGTACTTC.

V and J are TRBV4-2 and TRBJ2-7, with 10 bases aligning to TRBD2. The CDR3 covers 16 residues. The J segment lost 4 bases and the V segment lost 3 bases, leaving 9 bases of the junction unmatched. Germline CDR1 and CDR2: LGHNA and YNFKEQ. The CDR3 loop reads CASSQRAGTSVYEQYF. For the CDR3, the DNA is TGTGCCAGCAGCCAGAGGGCCGGGACTAGCGTTTACGAGCAGTACTTC.

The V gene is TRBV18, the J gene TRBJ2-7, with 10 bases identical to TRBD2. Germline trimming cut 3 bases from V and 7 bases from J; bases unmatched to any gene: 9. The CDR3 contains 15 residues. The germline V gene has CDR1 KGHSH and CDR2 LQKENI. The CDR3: CASSPPAGGPGEQYF. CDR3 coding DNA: TGTGCCAGCTCACCCCCAGCGGGAGGGCCGGGAGAGCAGTACTTC.

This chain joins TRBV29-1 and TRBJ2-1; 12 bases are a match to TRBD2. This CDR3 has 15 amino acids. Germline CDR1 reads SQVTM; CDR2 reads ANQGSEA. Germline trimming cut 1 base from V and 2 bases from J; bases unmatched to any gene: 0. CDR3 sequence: CSVEGTSGTYNEQFF. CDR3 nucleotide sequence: TGCAGCGTTGAAGGGACTAGCGGGACCTACAATGAGCAGTTCTTC.

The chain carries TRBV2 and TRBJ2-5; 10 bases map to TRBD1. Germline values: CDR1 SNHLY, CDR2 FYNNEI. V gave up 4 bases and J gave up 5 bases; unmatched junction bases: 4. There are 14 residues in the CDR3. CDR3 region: CASSGQGAWETQYF. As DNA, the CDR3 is TGTGCCAGCAGTGGACAGGGGGCTTGGGAGACCCAGTACTTC.

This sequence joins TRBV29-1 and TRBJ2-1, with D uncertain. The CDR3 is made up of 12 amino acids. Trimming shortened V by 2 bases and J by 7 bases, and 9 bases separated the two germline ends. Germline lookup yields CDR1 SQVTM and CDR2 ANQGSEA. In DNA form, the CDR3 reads TGCAGCGTTGAATCTAGTGGGAATGAGCAGTTCTTC. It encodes CSVESSGNEQFF.

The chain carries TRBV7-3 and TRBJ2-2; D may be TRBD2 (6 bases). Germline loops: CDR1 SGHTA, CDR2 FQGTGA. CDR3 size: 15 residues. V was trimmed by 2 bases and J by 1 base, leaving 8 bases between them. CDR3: CASSLGGMNTGELFF. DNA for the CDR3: TGTGCCAGCAGCTTAGGAGGGATGAACACCGGGGAGCTGTTTTTT.

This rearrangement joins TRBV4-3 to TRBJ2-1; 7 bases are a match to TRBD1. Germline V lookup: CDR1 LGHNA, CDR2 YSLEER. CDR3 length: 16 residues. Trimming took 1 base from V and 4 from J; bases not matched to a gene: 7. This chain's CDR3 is CASSQAETGIYNEQFF. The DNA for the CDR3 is TGCGCCAGCAGCCAAGCTGAGACAGGGATTTACAATGAGCAGTTCTTC.

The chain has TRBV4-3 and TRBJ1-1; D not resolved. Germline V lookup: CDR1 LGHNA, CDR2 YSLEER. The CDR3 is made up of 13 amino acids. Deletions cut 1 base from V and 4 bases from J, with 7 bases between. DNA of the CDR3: TGCGCCAGCAGCCAAGGGAGAAGCACTGAAGCTTTCTTT. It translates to CASSQGRSTEAFF.

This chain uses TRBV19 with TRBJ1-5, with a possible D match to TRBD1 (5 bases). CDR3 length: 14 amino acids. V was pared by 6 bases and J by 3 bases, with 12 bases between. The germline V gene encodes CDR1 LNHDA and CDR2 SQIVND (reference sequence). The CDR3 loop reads CASSPGGVNQPQHF. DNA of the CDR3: TGTGCCAGTAGCCCCGGGGGGGTCAATCAGCCCCAGCATTTT.

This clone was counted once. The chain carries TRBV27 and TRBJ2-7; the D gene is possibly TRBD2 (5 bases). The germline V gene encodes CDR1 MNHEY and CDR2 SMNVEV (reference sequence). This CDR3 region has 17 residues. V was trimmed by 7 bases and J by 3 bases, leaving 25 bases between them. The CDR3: CASTWVQLDARNYEQYF. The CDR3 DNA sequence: TGTGCCAGCACTTGGGTCCAACTAGATGCACGAAACTACGAGCAGTACTTC.

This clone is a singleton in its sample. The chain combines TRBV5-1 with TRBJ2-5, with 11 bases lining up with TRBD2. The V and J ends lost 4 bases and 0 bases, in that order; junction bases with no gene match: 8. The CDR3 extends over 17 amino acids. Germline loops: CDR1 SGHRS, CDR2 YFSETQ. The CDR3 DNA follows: TGCGCCAGCAGCCCCGGTGGGACTAGCGGATACCAAGAGACCCAGTACTTC. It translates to CASSPGGTSGYQETQYF.

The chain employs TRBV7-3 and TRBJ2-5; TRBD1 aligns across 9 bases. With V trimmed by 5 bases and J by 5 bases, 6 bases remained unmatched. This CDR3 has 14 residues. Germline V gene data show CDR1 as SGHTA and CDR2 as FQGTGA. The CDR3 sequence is CASSATGGAETQYF. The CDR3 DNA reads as TGTGCCAGCAGCGCTACAGGGGGCGCGGAGACCCAGTACTTC.

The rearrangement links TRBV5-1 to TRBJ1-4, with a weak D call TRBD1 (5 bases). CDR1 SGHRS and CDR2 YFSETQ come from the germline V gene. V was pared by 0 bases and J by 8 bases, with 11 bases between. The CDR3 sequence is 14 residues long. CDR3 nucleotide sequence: TGCGCCAGCAGCTTGGGACAGCCCTGGGAAAAACTGTTTTTT. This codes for CASSLGQPWEKLFF.

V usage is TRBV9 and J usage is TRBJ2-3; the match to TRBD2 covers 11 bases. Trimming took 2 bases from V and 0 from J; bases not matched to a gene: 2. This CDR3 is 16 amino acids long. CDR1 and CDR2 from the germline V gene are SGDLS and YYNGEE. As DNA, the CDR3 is TGTGCCAGCAGCGTTGGGACTAGCGGCAGCACAGATACGCAGTATTTT. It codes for CASSVGTSGSTDTQYF.

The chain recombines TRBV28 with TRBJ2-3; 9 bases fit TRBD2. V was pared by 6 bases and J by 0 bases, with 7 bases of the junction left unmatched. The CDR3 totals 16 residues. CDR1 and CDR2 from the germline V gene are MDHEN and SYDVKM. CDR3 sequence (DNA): TGTGCCAGCAGGGCAGATAGCGGGAGCAGCACAGATACGCAGTATTTT. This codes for CASRADSGSSTDTQYF. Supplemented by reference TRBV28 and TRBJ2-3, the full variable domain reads DVKVTQSSRYLVKRTGEKVFLECVQDMDHENMFWYRQDPGLGLRLIYFSYDVKMKEKGDIPEGYSVSREKKERFSLILESASTNQTSMYLCASRADSGSSTDTQYFGPGTRLTVL.

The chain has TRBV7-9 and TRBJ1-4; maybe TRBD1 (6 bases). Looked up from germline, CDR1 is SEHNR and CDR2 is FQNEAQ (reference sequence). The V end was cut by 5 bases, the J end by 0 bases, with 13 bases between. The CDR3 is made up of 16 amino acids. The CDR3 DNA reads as TGTGCCAGCAGCACCCAACAGGGTCCAACTAATGAAAAACTGTTTTTT. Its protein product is CASSTQQGPTNEKLFF.

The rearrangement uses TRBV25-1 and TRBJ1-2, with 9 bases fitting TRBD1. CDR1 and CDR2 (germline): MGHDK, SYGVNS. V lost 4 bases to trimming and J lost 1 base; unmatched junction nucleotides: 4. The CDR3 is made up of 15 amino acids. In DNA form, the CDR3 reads TGTGCCAGCAGTGGGGGGACAGGGAATAACTATGGCTACACCTTC. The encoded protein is CASSGGTGNNYGYTF.

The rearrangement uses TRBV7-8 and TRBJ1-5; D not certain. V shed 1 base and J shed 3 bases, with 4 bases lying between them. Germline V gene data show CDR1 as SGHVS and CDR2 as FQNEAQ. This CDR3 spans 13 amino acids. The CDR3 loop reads CASSLDINQPQHF. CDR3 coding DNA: TGTGCCAGCAGCTTAGATATCAATCAGCCCCAGCATTTT.